This entry is about one T cell receptor beta chain. What this receptor recognizes is not known. It has no much larger one-base neighbor in the sample; base qualities were not kept. To isolate the T cell subsets, Miltenyi superparamagnetic beads coated with subset-specific monoclonal antibodies were used. Peripheral blood was used as the source from which all T cell populations were isolated. Whole blood was subjected to Ficoll separation to obtain mononuclear cells, from which monocytes were subsequently depleted using anti-CD14 microbeads. Right after isolation, the cell populations were resuspended in RNAprotect reagent. In general terms, the pan T sample was made up of CD3+ T cells. The CDR3 measures 17 amino acids from cysteine to phenylalanine. Kept here is only the CDR3 DNA, which spans 51 bases and is read in frame from base 1. V ends up 5 bases short and J 1 base short, with an unmatched junction base count of 11. In the germline V gene (reference sequence), CDR1 corresponds to SGHKS and CDR2 to YYEKEE.

This specimen comes from a study of relationships among human T cell subsets (dated by TCRdb to the early 2010s). Some background on the complete study: Sequencing was performed on eight distinct blood T cell populations: pan T, CD8 cytotoxic, regulatory, Th1, Th2, naive plus transitional, activated and memory cells. Overall results and qualifications from the work: The bead-based sorting could not exclude a CD4+CD8+ double-positive population. Substantial CDR3 sharing among Th1, Th2 and regulatory T cells was interpreted as suggesting stochastic cell fate choices. T cell counts went unrecorded for a couple of pan T samples, which were processed alongside pan B cells. More than 60% of CD8+ cytotoxic sequences came from clones with more than 100 reads, while the regulatory and Th2 subsets showed few clones of that size. No statistically significant differences in V, D and J usage, CDR3 length or N-nucleotide additions were observed among the seven subsets.

Receptor amplification or capture employed multiplex PCR. TCRdb names 454 GS FLX as the instrument used. TCR alpha and beta CDR3 regions were amplified from mRNA by semiquantitative ARM-PCR. In ARM-PCR, tagged nested gene-specific primers were applied first, and communal superprimers then carried out the exponential amplification. Before the second amplification round was performed on first-round PCR products, the nested primers were removed by exonuclease. Sequencing of the amplicons was performed on the 454 platform, which allows millions of DNA fragments to be sequenced rapidly without cloning bias. A read counted as effective if the read could be mapped to both V and J germline segments. The authors' analysis ran thus. Reads were assigned to germline V, D and J segments with IRmap, which uses pyromap, a Smith-Waterman modification adapted to 454 sequencing errors. D-beta assignments were filtered with cutoffs set at the 99th percentile of alignment scores obtained from simulated random sequences. The CDR3 was taken to be the amino acids lying between the conserved V-segment Y[YFLI]C motif and the J-segment [FW]GXGT motif. A compound Poisson process model, previously applied to large-scale EST data, was used to estimate repertoire diversity. A procedure for detecting cross-contamination was used to argue that sample contamination was not the source of the shared CDR3s. The public reads were reanalyzed by TCRdb: fastp trimming at Q25, MiXCR alignment, in-frame beta chains only. Each entry merges the rows of one CDR3 protein and shows their most common DNA and genes. The V and J calls come from TCRdb's annotation, not from the publication. The sample table holds approximately 15,000 distinct CDR3 sequences, of which about three fifths were seen once. Clones ranked in the top ten supply 30% to 45% of the sample.

Rearrangement joined TRBV5-5 to TRBJ2-3, with 9 bases aligning to TRBD2. The receptor comes from a man in his forties in good health. Source material: total T cells sorted from blood. The cell subset or site label of this sample denotes: CD3+ T cells in general. The CDR3 region has the sequence CASRNGGAGGRTDTQYF. The bases are TGTGCCAGCAGGAACGGGGGAGCGGGGGGCCGCACAGATACGCAGTATTTT. The full variable domain, with segments outside the CDR3 supplied by the reference TRBV5-5 and TRBJ2-3 proteins, appears as DAGVTQSPTHLIKTRGQQVTLRCSPISGHKSVSWYQQVLGQGPQFIFQYYEKEERGRGNFPDRFSARQFPNYSSELNVNALLLGDSALYLCASRNGGAGGRTDTQYFGPGTRLTVL.